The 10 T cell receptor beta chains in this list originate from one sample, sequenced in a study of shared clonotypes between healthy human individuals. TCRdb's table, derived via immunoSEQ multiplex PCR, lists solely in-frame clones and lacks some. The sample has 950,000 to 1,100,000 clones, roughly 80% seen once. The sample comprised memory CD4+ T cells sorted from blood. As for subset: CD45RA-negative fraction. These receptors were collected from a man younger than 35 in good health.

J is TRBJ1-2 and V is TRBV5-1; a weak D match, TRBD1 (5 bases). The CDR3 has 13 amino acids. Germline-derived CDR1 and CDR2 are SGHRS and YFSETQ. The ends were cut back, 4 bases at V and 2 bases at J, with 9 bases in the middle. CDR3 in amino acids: CASSTDMNYGYTF. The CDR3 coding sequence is TGCGCCAGCAGCACGGACATGAACTATGGCTACACCTTC. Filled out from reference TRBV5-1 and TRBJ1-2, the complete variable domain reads KAGVTQTPRYLIKTRGQQVTLSCSPISGHRSVSWYQQTPGQGLQFLFEYFSETQRNKGNFPGRFSGRQFSNSRSEMNVSTLELGDSALYLCASSTDMNYGYTFGSGTRLTVV.

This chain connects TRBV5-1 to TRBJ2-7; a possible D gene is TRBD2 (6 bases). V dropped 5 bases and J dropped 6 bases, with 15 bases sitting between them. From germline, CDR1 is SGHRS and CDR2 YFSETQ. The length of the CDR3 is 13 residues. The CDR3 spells CASSYRLVGEQYF. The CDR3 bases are TGCGCCAGCAGTTACAGACTAGTAGGCGAGCAGTACTTC.

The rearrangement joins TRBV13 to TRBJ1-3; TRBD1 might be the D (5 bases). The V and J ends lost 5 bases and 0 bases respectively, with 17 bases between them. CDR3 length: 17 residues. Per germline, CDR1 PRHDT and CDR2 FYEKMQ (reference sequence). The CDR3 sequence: CASSRSGAKFSGNTIYF. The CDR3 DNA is TGTGCCAGCAGCCGCTCTGGGGCTAAGTTCTCTGGAAACACCATATATTTT.

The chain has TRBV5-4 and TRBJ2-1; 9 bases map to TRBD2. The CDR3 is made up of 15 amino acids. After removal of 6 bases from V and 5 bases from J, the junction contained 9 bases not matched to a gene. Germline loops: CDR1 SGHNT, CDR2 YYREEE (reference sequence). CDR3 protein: CASTVWASGNNEQFF. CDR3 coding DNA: TGTGCCAGCACCGTCTGGGCTAGCGGGAACAATGAGCAGTTCTTC. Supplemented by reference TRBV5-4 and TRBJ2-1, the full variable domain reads ETGVTQSPTHLIKTRGQQVTLRCSSQSGHNTVSWYQQALGQGPQFIFQYYREEENGRGNFPPRFSGLQFPNYSSELNVNALELDDSALYLCASTVWASGNNEQFFGPGTRLTVL.

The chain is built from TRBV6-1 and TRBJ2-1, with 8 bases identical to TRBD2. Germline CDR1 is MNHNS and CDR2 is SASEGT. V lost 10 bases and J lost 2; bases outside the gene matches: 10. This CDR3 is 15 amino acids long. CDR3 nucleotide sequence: TGTGCCACCCATCGGGAGGGGAGTACCTACAATGAGCAGTTCTTC. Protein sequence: CATHREGSTYNEQFF.

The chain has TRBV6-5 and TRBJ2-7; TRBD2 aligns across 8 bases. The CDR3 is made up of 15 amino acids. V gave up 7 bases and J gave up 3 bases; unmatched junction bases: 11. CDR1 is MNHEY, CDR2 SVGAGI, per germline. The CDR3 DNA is TGTGCCAGCAACCCACGGGGTAGCGGGAACTACGAGCAGTACTTC. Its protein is CASNPRGSGNYEQYF.

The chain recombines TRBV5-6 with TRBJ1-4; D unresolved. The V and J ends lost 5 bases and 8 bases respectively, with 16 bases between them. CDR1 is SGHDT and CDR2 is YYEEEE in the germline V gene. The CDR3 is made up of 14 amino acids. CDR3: CASSSGVYGEKLFF. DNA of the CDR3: TGTGCCAGCAGTTCCGGGGTTTATGGGGAAAAACTGTTTTTT.

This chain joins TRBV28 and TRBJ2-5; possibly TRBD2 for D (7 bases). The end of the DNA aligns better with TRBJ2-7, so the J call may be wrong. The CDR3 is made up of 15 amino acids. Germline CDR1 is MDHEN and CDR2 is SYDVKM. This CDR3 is CASTPAGAGAYEQYF. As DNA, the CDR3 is TGTGCCAGCACCCCGGCGGGGGCTGGGGCCTACGAGCAGTACTTC.

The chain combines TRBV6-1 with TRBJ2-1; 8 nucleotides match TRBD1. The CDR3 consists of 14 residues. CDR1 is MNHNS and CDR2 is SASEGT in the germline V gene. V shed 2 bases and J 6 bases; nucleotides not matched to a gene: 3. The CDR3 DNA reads TGTGCCAGCAGTGAACAGGGGGCGCGCAATGAGCAGTTCTTC. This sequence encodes CASSEQGARNEQFF.

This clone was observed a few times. The CDR3 DNA is TGTGCCTGGACCAGGGACTACGAGCAGTACTTC. Residues: CAWTRDYEQYF. The chain joins TRBV30 to TRBJ2-7; a possible D gene is TRBD1 (5 bases). The CDR3 extends over 11 amino acids. The germline V gene encodes CDR1 GTSNPN and CDR2 SVGIG (reference sequence). V was shortened by 4 bases and J by 3 bases, with 7 bases between the two germline ends.